A single sample gave rise to the 24 T cell receptor beta chains below, sequenced in a study of post-analysis software for immune sequencing data (dated by TCRdb to the mid-2010s). The paper as a whole reports these results and caveats: About five TRBV segments, including TRBV5-6, TRBV5-1 and TRBV20-1, were significantly more frequent in patients than controls.

No antigen has been identified for these receptors. Libraries were built with PCR. Sequenced using an Illumina HiSeq 2500. Unique molecular identifiers were incorporated into TCR beta cDNA libraries to reduce PCR and sequencing biases. TCRdb ran its own pipeline on the public reads, namely fastp trimming at Q25 and MiXCR clone calling, and kept in-frame beta chains. Every entry covers one CDR3 protein and lists the most common genes and DNA from its rows. This sample holds roughly 410,000 distinct CDR3 sequences; 30% to 45% were observed only once. The ten largest make up 13% of the sample. Material for sequencing was blood. These receptors were taken from a girl aged 10-17 years with multiple sclerosis.

By frequency in the sample, this clonotype is medium-sized. The rearrangement joins TRBV5-1 to TRBJ2-1, with 10 nucleotides matching TRBD2. After removal of 3 bases from V and 4 bases from J, the junction contained 1 base not matched to a gene. Germline V gene sequence: CDR1 SGHRS, CDR2 YFSETQ. The CDR3 length is 14 residues. The CDR3, as DNA: TGCGCCAGCAGCTCTAGCGGGGGTTACAATGAGCAGTTCTTC. As protein: CASSSSGGYNEQFF.

This clonotype showed up just a few times. The genes are TRBV10-3 and TRBJ2-3; TRBD2 matches at 15 bases. CDR1 ENHRY and CDR2 SYGVKD come from the germline V gene. This CDR3 is built from 17 residues. Trimming took 4 bases from V and 0 from J; bases not matched to a gene: 2. CDR3 coding DNA: TGTGCCATCAGTGTGGGACTAGCGGGGGGTAGCACAGATACGCAGTATTTT. As protein: CAISVGLAGGSTDTQYF.

This chain links TRBV6-1 with TRBJ2-5, with D uncertain. The end of the DNA fits TRBJ2-7 better, so the J call may be wrong. This CDR3 spans 11 amino acids. The germline CDR1 and CDR2 sequences are MNHNS and SASEGT. CDR3 in DNA: TGTGCCAGCAGTCTATGGTACGAGCAGTACTTC. This translates into CASSLWYEQYF.

This chain joins TRBV12-3 or TRBV12-4 and TRBJ2-5, with a weak D call TRBD2 (5 bases). Trimming took 3 bases from V and 4 from J, leaving 12 bases between them. The CDR3 extends over 14 amino acids. The CDR3 DNA is TGTGCCAGCAGTTTGAACCTGAGGGTAGAGACCCAGTACTTC. It codes for CASSLNLRVETQYF.

This sequence joins TRBV20-1 and TRBJ2-5; D call uncertain. Between the trimmed V and J ends, which lost 5 bases and 5 bases, there was a span of 12 bases. Germline loops: CDR1 DFQATT, CDR2 SNEGSKA (reference sequence). CDR3 length: 12 residues. CDR3 amino acids: CSARDPTETQYF. CDR3 DNA sequence: TGCAGTGCTCGTGACCCCACCGAGACCCAGTACTTC.

This clonotype has a handful of counts. The rearrangement joins TRBV20-1 to TRBJ2-1, with TRBD2 matching over 12 bases. Germline-derived CDR1 and CDR2 are DFQATT and SNEGSKA (reference sequence). The CDR3 sequence is 14 residues long. Trimming took 4 bases from V and 8 from J; bases not matched to a gene: 6. In DNA form, the CDR3 reads TGCAGTGCTACTAGCGGGGGGGCCAACCATGAGCAGTTCTTC. Amino acids: CSATSGGANHEQFF.

This clonotype has more than one count but fewer than ten. The chain employs TRBV6-2 or TRBV6-3 and TRBJ2-5; unclear D gene. The CDR3 sequence is 16 residues long. The V end was cut by 5 bases, the J end by 2 bases, with 18 bases between. Germline loops: CDR1 MNHEY, CDR2 SVGEGT. The chain's CDR3 is CASSPYKESDQETQYF. Written as DNA, the CDR3 is TGTGCCAGCAGTCCATACAAGGAAAGTGATCAAGAGACCCAGTACTTC.

This chain joins TRBV12-3 or TRBV12-4 and TRBJ1-2; maybe TRBD1 (5 bases). This CDR3 spans 15 amino acids. V was clipped by 3 bases and J by 13 bases, with 24 bases between them. The DNA of the CDR3 is TGTGCCAGCAGTTTTTCTGGAGGACAAGGGTTTGGATGCACCTTC. The encoded protein is CASSFSGGQGFGCTF.

The chain links TRBV19 to TRBJ2-7; no reliable D call. CDR1 is LNHDA, CDR2 SQIVND, per germline (reference sequence). This CDR3 is built from 14 residues. V lost 8 bases, J lost 4 bases, and 18 bases lay in between. The CDR3 spells CASSKAAVQYEQYF. In DNA, the CDR3 is TGTGCCAGTTCAAAGGCTGCGGTTCAATACGAGCAGTACTTC.

CDR3 nucleotides: TGTGCCAGCAGCGTTGGAGCGGGGGGGTGGGAGACCCAGTACTTC. Amino acids: CASSVGAGGWETQYF. The gene calls are TRBV9 and TRBJ2-5; 10 bases align to TRBD2. V lost 2 bases to trimming and J lost 5 bases; unmatched junction nucleotides: 6. The CDR3 spans 15 residues. Germline V gene sequence: CDR1 SGDLS, CDR2 YYNGEE. The variable domain in full, with the rest retrieved from reference TRBV9 and TRBJ2-5, is DSGVTQTPKHLITATGQRVTLRCSPRSGDLSVYWYQQSLDQGLQFLIQYYNGEERAKGNILERFSAQQFPDLHSELNLSSLELGDSALYFCASSVGAGGWETQYFGPGTRLLVL.

Points on this clonotype: This may arise from a read error, as a much more abundant clone is one base away. The CDR3 sequence: CASSHDRGLEQYF. CDR3 sequence (DNA): TGCGCCAGCAGCCATGACAGGGGGCTCGAGCAGTACTTC. The chain employs TRBV5-1 and TRBJ2-4, with 10 bases lining up with TRBD1. The J call may be wrong; the DNA end is better matched by TRBJ2-7. Germline assignment: CDR1 SGHRS and CDR2 YFSETQ. The CDR3 has 13 amino acids.

CDR3 loop: CASSVDPITRGTNTEAFF. The DNA of the CDR3 is TGTGCCAGCAGCGTAGACCCGATTACCAGGGGGACGAACACTGAAGCTTTCTTT. The chain has TRBV9 and TRBJ1-1, with 7 bases aligning to TRBD1. CDR1 SGDLS and CDR2 YYNGEE come from the germline V gene. The CDR3 loop spans 18 amino acids. V lost 0 bases to trimming and J lost 1 base; unmatched junction nucleotides: 12. Complete variable domain (other parts from reference TRBV9 and TRBJ1-1): DSGVTQTPKHLITATGQRVTLRCSPRSGDLSVYWYQQSLDQGLQFLIQYYNGEERAKGNILERFSAQQFPDLHSELNLSSLELGDSALYFCASSVDPITRGTNTEAFFGQGTRLTVV.

The chain uses TRBV7-2 and TRBJ2-7, with D tentatively TRBD1 (6 bases). Looked up from germline, CDR1 is SGHTA and CDR2 is FQGNSA. This CDR3 spans 15 amino acids. Trimming stripped 3 bases from V and 1 base from J, with 13 bases between. The CDR3 region is CASSLRGSTSYEQYF. CDR3 coding DNA: TGTGCCAGCAGCTTGAGGGGGTCTACGTCCTACGAGCAGTACTTC.

This clonotype was counted a few times. The chain is built from TRBV7-2 and TRBJ1-2; 8 bases are a match to TRBD1. This CDR3 contains 14 residues. The junction had 6 bases not matched to a gene; V was cut back by 7 bases and J by 2 bases. Germline V CDR1 and CDR2: SGHTA, FQGNSA. CDR3 sequence reads: CASNRGAVNYGYTF. CDR3 nucleotides: TGTGCCAGCAACAGGGGGGCAGTGAACTATGGCTACACCTTC.

This clonotype showed up just once. J is TRBJ1-1 and V is TRBV4-3, with a weak D call TRBD1 (6 bases). With 1 base removed from V and 5 bases from J, the gap between germline ends came to 11 bases. Germline CDR1 LGHNA, CDR2 YSLEER. CDR3 size: 14 residues. CDR3: CASSQVGGQTEAFF. CDR3 sequence (DNA): TGCGCCAGCAGCCAAGTCGGGGGGCAGACTGAAGCTTTCTTT.

This clonotype was detected ten times or more. CDR3 sequence: CASSQDGDRGSEQYF. In nucleotides, the CDR3 is TGCGCCAGCAGCCAAGATGGGGACAGGGGAAGCGAGCAGTACTTC. This chain joins TRBV4-1 and TRBJ2-7; 10 bases are shared with TRBD1. The J segment lost 6 bases and the V segment lost 0 bases, leaving 5 bases of the junction unmatched. Germline V gene lookup returns CDR1 MGHRA and CDR2 YSYEKL. The CDR3 runs 15 residues.

The chain has TRBV12-3 or TRBV12-4 and TRBJ2-1; TRBD1 matches 7 bases. The CDR3 has 15 residues. V trimming: 5 bases; J trimming: 4 bases; junction bases outside the gene matches: 8. CDR3 sequence (DNA): TGTGCCAGCAGTCCTAGACAGGGAAAATACAATGAGCAGTTCTTC. Translation: CASSPRQGKYNEQFF.

About this clonotype itself: One end of the junction varies from germline; a read error may be responsible. This chain's CDR3 is CAINEGANTEAFF. The CDR3 nucleotides are TGTGCCATCAATGAGGGGGCGAACACTGAAGCTTTCTTT. V and J are TRBV10-3 and TRBJ1-1; TRBD1 matches at 7 bases. The CDR3 has 13 residues. Per germline, CDR1 ENHRY and CDR2 SYGVKD.

V usage is TRBV4-2 and J usage is TRBJ1-1; D not certain. V lost 4 bases and J 0 bases, leaving 12 bases between the germline ends. CDR3 size: 15 residues. CDR1 is LGHNA and CDR2 is YNFKEQ in the germline V gene. The CDR3: CASSPPGDLNTEAFF. The CDR3 coding sequence is TGTGCCAGCAGCCCGCCGGGAGATCTGAACACTGAAGCTTTCTTT.

A few counts support this clonotype. The genes are TRBV28 and TRBJ1-1, with D perhaps matching TRBD1 (6 bases). In germline, CDR1 is MDHEN, CDR2 SYDVKM. The V gene lost 5 bases and the J gene lost 9 bases, with 13 bases spanning the gap. The CDR3 is 12 residues long. The CDR3 here is CASSEERGKAFF. CDR3 nucleotides: TGTGCCAGCAGTGAAGAGAGGGGGAAAGCTTTCTTT.

The V call is TRBV20-1, the J call TRBJ2-5, with 8 bases identical to TRBD1. J lost 1 base, V lost 6 bases, and 13 bases had no gene match. Germline V gene lookup returns CDR1 DFQATT and CDR2 SNEGSKA (reference sequence). The CDR3 has 16 residues. The CDR3 DNA is TGCAGTGCAGCCCCCGGACAGGGATACTTCCAAGAGACCCAGTACTTC. This codes for CSAAPGQGYFQETQYF.

The CDR3 reads CASSQVTSGGSLCGKNIQYF. The DNA for the CDR3 is TGCGCCAGCAGCCAAGTTACTAGCGGGGGGTCTCTCTGTGGCAAAAACATTCAGTACTTC. The chain carries TRBV4-3 and TRBJ2-7; 12 nucleotides match TRBD2. The assigned J gene may be wrong: the sequence end matches TRBJ2-4 better. Germline assignment: CDR1 LGHNA and CDR2 YSLEER. The CDR3 contains 20 residues.

The rearrangement joins TRBV6-5 to TRBJ1-5, with unresolved D. Germline CDR1 MNHEY, CDR2 SVGAGI. The CDR3 extends over 15 amino acids. V was pared by 5 bases and J by 1 base, with 12 bases between. CDR3 sequence reads: CASSDTLGSNQPQHF. CDR3 coding DNA: TGTGCCAGCAGTGACACTCTTGGGAGCAATCAGCCCCAGCATTTT.

This rearrangement joins TRBV4-3 to TRBJ1-2; D might be TRBD1 (5 bases). CDR3 length: 15 amino acids. Between the trimmed V and J ends, which lost 0 bases and 5 bases, there was a span of 13 bases. Looked up from germline, CDR1 is LGHNA and CDR2 is YSLEER. The CDR3 nucleotides are TGCGCCAGCAGCCAAGATTCTATAGGGGTTTATGGCTACACCTTC. Amino acid sequence: CASSQDSIGVYGYTF.